Below, 18 T cell receptor beta chains from the same sample are listed, as sequenced in a study of blood T cell repertoires in COVID-19. The assay was immunoSEQ multiplex PCR, and TCRdb's table has in-frame clones only and misses some. The table shows around 700,000 clones, with around 90% occurring only once. The sample taken for sequencing was peripheral blood. These receptors originate from a woman aged 18-29 years with acute or convalescent COVID-19.

The chain joins TRBV12-3 or TRBV12-4 to TRBJ1-2; TRBD1 might be the D (6 bases). Deletions cut 6 bases from V and 8 bases from J, with 13 bases between. The CDR3 contains 12 residues. CDR3 protein: CASSDRIGGYTF. The CDR3 DNA sequence: TGTGCCAGCAGCGACAGGATCGGAGGCTACACCTTC.

A single count supports this clone. The chain links TRBV25-1 to TRBJ1-2, with 9 bases identical to TRBD1. The CDR3 loop spans 13 amino acids. V shed 2 bases, J shed 8 bases, and the junction held 3 bases outside the gene matches. Germline assignment: CDR1 MGHDK and CDR2 SYGVNS. The CDR3 sequence is CASSEDRGFGYTF. As DNA, the CDR3 is TGTGCCAGCAGTGAAGACAGGGGGTTCGGCTACACCTTC.

The chain employs TRBV4-1 and TRBJ1-5; tentatively, D is TRBD1 (5 bases). The germline CDR1 and CDR2 sequences are MGHRA and YSYEKL. V was clipped by 4 bases and J by 1 base, with 14 bases between them. The CDR3 is 16 residues long. CDR3 nucleotide sequence: TGCGCCAGCAGCCCCGTCGGGGAGGGGAGCAATCAGCCCCAGCATTTT. Protein product: CASSPVGEGSNQPQHF.

The chain uses TRBV7-9 and TRBJ1-2; D might be TRBD1 (6 bases). With 1 base removed from V and 8 bases from J, the gap between germline ends came to 11 bases. The germline gives CDR1 SEHNR, CDR2 FQNEAQ (reference sequence). There are 13 residues in the CDR3. CDR3 amino acids: CASSLVTGPGYTF. The DNA of the CDR3 is TGTGCCAGCAGCTTAGTAACAGGGCCAGGCTACACCTTC.

The chain couples TRBV30 to TRBJ1-2; the match to TRBD1 covers 8 bases. The germline gives CDR1 GTSNPN, CDR2 SVGIG (reference sequence). CDR3 length equals 12 residues. The trim removed 2 bases at V and 4 bases at J, leaving 0 bases unmatched. The CDR3 is CAWSTGGYGYTF. CDR3 DNA: TGTGCCTGGAGTACAGGGGGCTATGGCTACACCTTC. Combining the CDR3 with reference TRBV30 and TRBJ1-2 gives the whole variable domain SQTIHQWPATLVQPVGSPLSLECTVEGTSNPNLYWYRQAAGRGLQLLFYSVGIGQISSEVPQNLSASRPQDRQFILSSKKLLLSDSGFYLCAWSTGGYGYTFGSGTRLTVV.

The chain combines TRBV7-9 with TRBJ2-5, with D possibly matching TRBD1 (7 bases). Trimming took off 2 bases at V and 6 bases at J, with 10 bases between the two ends. The CDR3 is made up of 13 amino acids. The germline CDR1 and CDR2 sequences are SEHNR and FQNEAQ (reference sequence). The CDR3 DNA reads TGTGCCAGCAGCTTATCAGGGGGGAAGACCCAGTACTTC. Translated: CASSLSGGKTQYF.

With regard to this clone: A read error may be the cause here, since a much bigger clone is one base away. V gene TRBV6-4 combines with J gene TRBJ2-3, with TRBD2 matching over 9 bases. There are 14 residues in the CDR3. Germline V gene lookup returns CDR1 MRHNA and CDR2 SNTAGT. The J segment lost 1 base and the V segment lost 5 bases, leaving 1 base of the junction unmatched. The CDR3 DNA is TGTGCCAGCAGTCGGACTAGCGGCACAGATACGCAGTATTTT. Residues: CASSRTSGTDTQYF.

This clone has a single count. The V call is TRBV29-1, the J call TRBJ2-1; D perhaps matches TRBD2 (6 bases). This CDR3 spans 13 amino acids. Trimming pared 7 bases from V and 9 bases from J, leaving 19 bases between. CDR1 and CDR2 (germline): SQVTM, ANQGSEA. DNA for the CDR3: TGCAGCGAGCGTTCCACTAGCAACGGTGAGCAGTTCTTC. Translation gives CSERSTSNGEQFF.

CDR3 residues: CASSSDRSTATYNSPLHF. The CDR3 bases are TGTGCCAGTAGTTCGGACAGGTCTACAGCGACCTATAATTCACCCCTCCACTTT. The gene calls are TRBV19 and TRBJ1-6; 7 bases fit TRBD1. J gave up 2 bases and V 5 bases, and 12 bases lay outside the gene matches. CDR3 size: 18 residues. CDR1 LNHDA and CDR2 SQIVND come from the germline V gene (reference sequence).

This clone occurred once. The chain recombines TRBV9 with TRBJ1-1; maybe TRBD1 (5 bases). Trimming removed 4 bases at V and 3 bases at J, with 16 bases between. The CDR3 extends over 15 amino acids. Germline V gene lookup returns CDR1 SGDLS and CDR2 YYNGEE. This CDR3 reads CASSPDGGGYTEAFF. The CDR3, as DNA: TGTGCCAGCAGCCCCGACGGGGGGGGGTACACTGAAGCTTTCTTT.

The gene calls are TRBV19 and TRBJ1-6, with a possible D match to TRBD1 (6 bases). Germline V CDR1 and CDR2: LNHDA, SQIVND (reference sequence). V was pared by 9 bases and J by 5 bases, with 11 bases between. The length of the CDR3 is 13 residues. CDR3 DNA: TGTGCCAGCCGGGGACAAGATAATTCACCCCTCCACTTT. Translating gives CASRGQDNSPLHF.

This clone was detected once. The V gene is TRBV5-4, the J gene TRBJ1-2; no clear D. Trimming cost V 3 bases and J 7 bases, with 19 bases left between them. Germline loops: CDR1 SGHNT, CDR2 YYREEE (reference sequence). The CDR3 totals 15 residues. The DNA of the CDR3 is TGTGCCAGCAGCTCCCCGCGGGTCATCGGCGGTGGCTACACCTTC. Protein sequence: CASSSPRVIGGGYTF.

The chain employs TRBV6-6 and TRBJ2-5, with TRBD1 matching 7 bases. The CDR3 length is 16 residues. V dropped 6 bases and J dropped 7; count of bases not matched to a gene: 17. Germline V gene lookup returns CDR1 MNHNY and CDR2 SVGAGI (reference sequence). CDR3 region: CASRQHDRAGFGTQYF. CDR3 nucleotides: TGTGCCAGCAGACAACACGACAGGGCGGGTTTCGGGACCCAGTACTTC.

V usage is TRBV9 and J usage is TRBJ2-2, with 8 bases that match TRBD1. Losses at the gene ends were 4 bases for V and 4 bases for J; bases not matched to a gene: 6. The CDR3 contains 15 residues. Germline V gene data show CDR1 as SGDLS and CDR2 as YYNGEE. This chain's CDR3 is CASSTQGAGTGELFF. CDR3 bases: TGTGCCAGCAGCACCCAGGGGGCGGGCACCGGGGAGCTGTTTTTT.

V and J are TRBV7-2 and TRBJ1-2, with TRBD1 as a possible D gene (5 bases). Germline V gene lookup returns CDR1 SGHTA and CDR2 FQGNSA. The CDR3 extends over 13 amino acids. The ends were cut back, 2 bases at V and 5 bases at J, with 9 bases in the middle. DNA for the CDR3: TGTGCCAGCAGCTTATCCAGGGCTTATGGCTACACCTTC. This sequence encodes CASSLSRAYGYTF. The variable domain in full, with the rest retrieved from reference TRBV7-2 and TRBJ1-2, is GAGVSQSPSNKVTEKGKDVELRCDPISGHTALYWYRQSLGQGLEFLIYFQGNSAPDKSGLPSDRFSAERTGGSVSTLTIQRTQQEDSAVYLCASSLSRAYGYTFGSGTRLTVV.

V and J are TRBV6-4 and TRBJ2-2, with D maybe TRBD1 (6 bases). From germline, CDR1 is MRHNA and CDR2 SNTAGT. V lost 4 bases and J 5 bases, leaving 11 bases between the germline ends. The CDR3 is made up of 14 amino acids. The CDR3 spells CASSVGTTTGELFF. The CDR3 nucleotides read TGTGCCAGCAGTGTTGGGACAACTACCGGGGAGCTGTTTTTT.

With respect to this clone: The same CDR3 arises from other DNA sequences in this sample as well. This chain links TRBV24-1 with TRBJ2-7, with 8 bases fitting TRBD1. The CDR3 is made up of 15 amino acids. Germline CDR1 KGHDR, CDR2 SFDVKD. The ends lost 4 bases at V and 1 base at J; junction bases unmatched: 5. Written as DNA, the CDR3 is TGTGCCACCAGTGACCCCAGGACAGGGTCCTACGAGCAGTACTTC. This gives the protein CATSDPRTGSYEQYF.

In this sample, this clone turned up once. The V gene is TRBV5-1, the J gene TRBJ1-4; 8 bases agree with TRBD1. V shed 5 bases, J shed 4 bases, and the junction held 10 bases outside the gene matches. This CDR3 has 16 amino acids. The germline V gene encodes CDR1 SGHRS and CDR2 YFSETQ. This chain's CDR3 is CASRKTGGRDNEKLFF. The CDR3 DNA is TGCGCCAGCAGGAAAACAGGGGGGAGAGATAATGAAAAACTGTTTTTT.